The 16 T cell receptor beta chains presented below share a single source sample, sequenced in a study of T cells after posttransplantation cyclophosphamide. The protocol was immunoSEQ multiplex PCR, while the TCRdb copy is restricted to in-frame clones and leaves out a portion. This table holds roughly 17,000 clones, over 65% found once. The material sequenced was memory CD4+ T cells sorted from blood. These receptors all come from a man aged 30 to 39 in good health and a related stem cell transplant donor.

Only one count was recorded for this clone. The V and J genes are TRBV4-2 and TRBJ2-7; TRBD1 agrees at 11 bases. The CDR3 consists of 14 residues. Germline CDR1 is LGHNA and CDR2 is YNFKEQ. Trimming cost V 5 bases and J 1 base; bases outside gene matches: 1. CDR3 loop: CASSWDRGSYEQYF. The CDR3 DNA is TGTGCCAGCAGCTGGGACAGGGGGTCCTACGAGCAGTACTTC.

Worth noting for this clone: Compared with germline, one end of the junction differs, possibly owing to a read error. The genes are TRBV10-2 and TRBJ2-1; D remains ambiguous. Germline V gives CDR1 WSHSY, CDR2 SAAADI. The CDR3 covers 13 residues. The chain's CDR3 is CASSGSGYNEQLF. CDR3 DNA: TGCGCCAGCAGTGGATCAGGCTACAATGAGCAGCTCTTC.

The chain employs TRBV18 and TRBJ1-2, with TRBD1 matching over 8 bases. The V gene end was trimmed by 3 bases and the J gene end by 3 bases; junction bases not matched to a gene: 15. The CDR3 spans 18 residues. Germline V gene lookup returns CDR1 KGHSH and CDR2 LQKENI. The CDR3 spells CASSPRDRTFPRDYGYTF. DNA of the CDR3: TGTGCCAGCTCACCTCGGGACAGGACATTTCCCCGCGACTATGGCTACACCTTC.

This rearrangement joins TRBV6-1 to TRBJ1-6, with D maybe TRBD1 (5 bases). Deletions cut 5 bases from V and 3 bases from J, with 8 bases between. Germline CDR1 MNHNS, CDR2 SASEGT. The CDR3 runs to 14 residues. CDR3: CASSPTVYNSPLHF. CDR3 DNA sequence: TGTGCCAGCAGTCCGACAGTCTATAATTCACCCCTCCACTTT.

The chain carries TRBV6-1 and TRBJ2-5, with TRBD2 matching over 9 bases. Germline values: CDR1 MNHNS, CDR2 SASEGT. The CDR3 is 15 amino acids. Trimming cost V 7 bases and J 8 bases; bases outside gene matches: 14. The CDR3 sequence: CASNSPSGAPGTQYF. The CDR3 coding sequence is TGTGCCAGCAATAGCCCTAGCGGGGCCCCAGGAACCCAGTACTTC.

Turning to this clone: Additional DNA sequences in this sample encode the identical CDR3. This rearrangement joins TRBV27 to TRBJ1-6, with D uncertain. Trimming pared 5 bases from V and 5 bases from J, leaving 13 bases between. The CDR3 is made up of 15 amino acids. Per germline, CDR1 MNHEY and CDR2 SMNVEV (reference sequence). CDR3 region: CASSTGRANNSPLHF. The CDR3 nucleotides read TGTGCCAGCAGTACCGGGAGGGCTAATAATTCACCCCTCCACTTT.

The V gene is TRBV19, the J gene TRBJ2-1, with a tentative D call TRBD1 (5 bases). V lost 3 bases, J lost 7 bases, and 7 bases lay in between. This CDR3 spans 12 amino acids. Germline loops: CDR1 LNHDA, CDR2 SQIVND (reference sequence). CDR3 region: CASSIRVNEQFF. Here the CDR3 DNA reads TGTGCCAGTAGTATCAGGGTTAATGAGCAGTTCTTC.

The chain's CDR3 is CARLNRRINEKLFF. For the CDR3, the DNA is TGCGCCAGGTTAAATCGCAGGATTAATGAAAAACTGTTTTTT. V is TRBV23-1 and J is TRBJ1-4; no clear D. TRBV23-1 is an open reading frame, and its role is uncertain. Trimming took off 9 bases at V and 4 bases at J, with 15 bases between the two ends. This CDR3 has 14 residues.

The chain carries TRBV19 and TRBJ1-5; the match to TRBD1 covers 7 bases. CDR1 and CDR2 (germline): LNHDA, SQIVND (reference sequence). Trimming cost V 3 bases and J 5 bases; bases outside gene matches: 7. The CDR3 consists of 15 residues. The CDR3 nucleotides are TGTGCCAGTAGTATCCACAGGGGCCGGGATCAGCCCCAGCATTTT. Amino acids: CASSIHRGRDQPQHF.

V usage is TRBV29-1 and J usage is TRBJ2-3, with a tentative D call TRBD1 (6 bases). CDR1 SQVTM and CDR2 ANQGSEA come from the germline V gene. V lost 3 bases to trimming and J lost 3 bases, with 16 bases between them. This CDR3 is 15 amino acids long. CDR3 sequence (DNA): TGCAGCGTTGAGAGGGGGACCCTCGGGACAGATACGCAGTATTTT. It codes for CSVERGTLGTDTQYF.

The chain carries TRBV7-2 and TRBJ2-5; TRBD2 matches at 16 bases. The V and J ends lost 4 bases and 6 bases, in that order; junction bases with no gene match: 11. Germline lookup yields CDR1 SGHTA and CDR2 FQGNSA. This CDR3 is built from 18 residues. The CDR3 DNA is TGTGCCAGCAGCTCAATTACCGGGACTAGCGGGGGGGCAAAGACCCAGTACTTC. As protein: CASSSITGTSGGAKTQYF. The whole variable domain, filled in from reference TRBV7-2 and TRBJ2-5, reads GAGVSQSPSNKVTEKGKDVELRCDPISGHTALYWYRQSLGQGLEFLIYFQGNSAPDKSGLPSDRFSAERTGGSVSTLTIQRTQQEDSAVYLCASSSITGTSGGAKTQYFGPGTRLLVL.

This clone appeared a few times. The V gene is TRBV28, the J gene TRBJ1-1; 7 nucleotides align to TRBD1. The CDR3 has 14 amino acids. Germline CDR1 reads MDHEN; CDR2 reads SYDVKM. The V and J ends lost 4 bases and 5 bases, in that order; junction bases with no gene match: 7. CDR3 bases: TGTGCCAGCAGTTCTGCAGGGGGAAGGACTGAAGCTTTCTTT. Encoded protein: CASSSAGGRTEAFF. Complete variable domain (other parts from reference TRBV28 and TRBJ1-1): DVKVTQSSRYLVKRTGEKVFLECVQDMDHENMFWYRQDPGLGLRLIYFSYDVKMKEKGDIPEGYSVSREKKERFSLILESASTNQTSMYLCASSSAGGRTEAFFGQGTRLTVV.

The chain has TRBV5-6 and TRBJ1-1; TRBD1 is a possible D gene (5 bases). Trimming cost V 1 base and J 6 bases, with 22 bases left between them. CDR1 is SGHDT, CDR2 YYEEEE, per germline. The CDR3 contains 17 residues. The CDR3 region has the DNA TGTGCCAGCAGCTTGTACGGGGCGGGCACGACTAGCCCTGAAGCTTTCTTT. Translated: CASSLYGAGTTSPEAFF.

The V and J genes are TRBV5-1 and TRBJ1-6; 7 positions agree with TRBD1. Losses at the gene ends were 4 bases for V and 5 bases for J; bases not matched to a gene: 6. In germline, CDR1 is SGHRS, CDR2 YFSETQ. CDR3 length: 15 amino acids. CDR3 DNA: TGCGCCAGCAGCCCAGGGACAGCGGATAATTCACCCCTCCACTTT. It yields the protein CASSPGTADNSPLHF.

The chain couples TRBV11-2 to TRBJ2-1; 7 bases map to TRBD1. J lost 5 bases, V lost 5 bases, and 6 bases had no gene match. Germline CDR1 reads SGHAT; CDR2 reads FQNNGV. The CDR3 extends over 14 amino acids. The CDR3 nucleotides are TGTGCCAGCAGCCCGCGGACAGGCCACAATGAGCAGTTCTTC. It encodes CASSPRTGHNEQFF.

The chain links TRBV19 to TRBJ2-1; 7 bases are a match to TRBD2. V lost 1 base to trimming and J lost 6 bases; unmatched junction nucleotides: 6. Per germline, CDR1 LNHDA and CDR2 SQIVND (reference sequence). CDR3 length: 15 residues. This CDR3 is CASSIGRREGNEQFF. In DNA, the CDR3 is TGTGCCAGTAGTATAGGGCGCAGGGAGGGCAATGAGCAGTTCTTC.